This entry lists 23 T cell receptor beta chains sequenced from one sample in a study of blood T cell repertoires in COVID-19. Measured with immunoSEQ multiplex PCR; TCRdb has only the in-frame clones, and not every one. The sample lists roughly 260,000 clones; over 75% were seen once. The sample comprised PBMCs or T cells enriched from blood (not recorded which). The receptors were gathered from a woman between 45 and 60 years old who had recovered from COVID-19.

This clone was recorded a few times. The V gene is TRBV7-9, the J gene TRBJ2-5; D is perhaps TRBD1 (6 bases). V was clipped by 1 base and J by 5 bases, with 8 bases between them. The germline V gene encodes CDR1 SEHNR and CDR2 FQNEAQ (reference sequence). The CDR3 extends over 13 amino acids. Here the CDR3 reads CASSLDRVETQYF. DNA for the CDR3: TGTGCCAGCAGCTTAGACAGGGTGGAGACCCAGTACTTC.

This rearrangement joins TRBV4-2 to TRBJ1-1; no definite D call. This CDR3 is built from 14 residues. From germline, CDR1 is LGHNA and CDR2 YNFKEQ. Trimming stripped 1 base from V and 4 bases from J, with 10 bases between. In nucleotides, the CDR3 is TGTGCCAGCAGCCAAGGCGGGTATGGCACTGAAGCTTTCTTT. Residues: CASSQGGYGTEAFF.

There are a few counts of this clone. The rearrangement links TRBV18 to TRBJ1-6; no clear D. The CDR3 totals 15 residues. V lost 4 bases to trimming and J lost 4 bases, with 11 bases between them. CDR1 and CDR2 (germline): KGHSH, LQKENI. The CDR3 nucleotides read TGTGCCAGCTCACTAACCGGAGGGTATAATTCACCCCTCCACTTT. This encodes CASSLTGGYNSPLHF.

The CDR3 protein is CASSPRQVGTGELFF. In DNA, the CDR3 is TGCGCCAGCAGCCCGAGACAGGTGGGCACCGGGGAGCTGTTTTTT. The V and J genes are TRBV4-1 and TRBJ2-2; maybe TRBD1 (6 bases). This CDR3 spans 15 amino acids. The V end was cut by 4 bases, the J end by 4 bases, with 13 bases between. Germline V CDR1 and CDR2: MGHRA, YSYEKL.

This sequence joins TRBV7-9 and TRBJ1-6; unclear D gene. The germline V and J ends were trimmed by 1 base and 13 bases, with 11 bases remaining between them. The CDR3 length is 13 residues. Germline CDR1 is SEHNR and CDR2 is FQNEAQ (reference sequence). CDR3 sequence reads: CASSLEGSGPLHF. CDR3 bases: TGTGCCAGCAGCTTAGAAGGCTCGGGTCCCCTCCACTTT.

J is TRBJ2-4 and V is TRBV6-1; 9 bases line up with TRBD1. Germline CDR1 reads MNHNS; CDR2 reads SASEGT. The CDR3 contains 18 residues. V gave up 4 bases and J gave up 0 bases; unmatched junction bases: 10. CDR3 in DNA: TGTGCCAGCAGTGGCGGGACAGGGCAGATCTTAGCCAAAAACATTCAGTACTTC. Its translation is CASSGGTGQILAKNIQYF.

J is TRBJ2-7 and V is TRBV6-5, with 11 nucleotides matching TRBD2. This CDR3 is built from 14 residues. The ends lost 5 bases at V and 2 bases at J; junction bases unmatched: 2. Germline V CDR1 and CDR2: MNHEY, SVGAGI. The CDR3 loop is CASSIAGGPYEQYF. The CDR3 DNA follows: TGTGCCAGCAGTATAGCGGGAGGGCCCTACGAGCAGTACTTC.

This clone was observed once. The chain joins TRBV6-2 or TRBV6-3 to TRBJ2-7; TRBD1 matches 9 bases. Trimming cost V 2 bases and J 0 bases; bases outside gene matches: 5. CDR1 is MNHEY and CDR2 is SVGEGT in the germline V gene. The length of the CDR3 is 16 residues. The CDR3 loop is CASSYVWTGASYEQYF. The DNA of the CDR3 is TGTGCCAGCAGTTACGTTTGGACAGGGGCCTCCTACGAGCAGTACTTC.

This sequence joins TRBV30 and TRBJ1-1; a possible D gene is TRBD1 (6 bases). Germline CDR1 and CDR2: GTSNPN and SVGIG (reference sequence). The V end was cut by 7 bases, the J end by 4 bases, with 16 bases between. The CDR3 totals 13 residues. CDR3 DNA sequence: TGTGCCTTCGGACAGCGGCTTAGCACTGAAGCTTTCTTT. Protein product: CAFGQRLSTEAFF. Complete variable domain (other parts from reference TRBV30 and TRBJ1-1): SQTIHQWPATLVQPVGSPLSLECTVEGTSNPNLYWYRQAAGRGLQLLFYSVGIGQISSEVPQNLSASRPQDRQFILSSKKLLLSDSGFYLCAFGQRLSTEAFFGQGTRLTVV.

V gene TRBV7-9 combines with J gene TRBJ1-3; tentative D call: TRBD1 (5 bases). The germline V and J ends were trimmed by 0 bases and 0 bases, with 12 bases remaining between them. The CDR3 has 17 residues. Germline CDR1 SEHNR, CDR2 FQNEAQ (reference sequence). In nucleotides, the CDR3 is TGTGCCAGCAGCTTAGCGTATATCGGGGGCTCTGGAAACACCATATATTTT. Translating gives CASSLAYIGGSGNTIYF.

This clone was seen only once. The V call is TRBV5-4, the J call TRBJ2-1; TRBD2 matches 16 bases. Germline CDR1 reads SGHNT; CDR2 reads YYREEE (reference sequence). This CDR3 region has 19 residues. The V segment lost 4 bases and the J segment 2 bases; nucleotides outside the gene matches: 9. The CDR3 nucleotides are TGTGCCAGCAGCACAGGGACTAGCGGGAGGGCCGGAGCCTACAATGAGCAGTTCTTC. Translation: CASSTGTSGRAGAYNEQFF.

The table lists this clone with a count of one. The chain is built from TRBV23-1 and TRBJ2-3, with D maybe TRBD2 (6 bases). TRBV23-1 is sorted into the ORF group, with uncertain function. V was trimmed by 0 bases and J by 1 base, leaving 23 bases between them. This CDR3 has 20 amino acids. DNA of the CDR3: TGCGCCAGCAGTCAATCGAGATCGGGGGAGTTACCTTTTGGCACAGATACGCAGTATTTT. Translation: CASSQSRSGELPFGTDTQYF.

This sequence joins TRBV30 and TRBJ1-1, with D possibly being TRBD1 (6 bases). V dropped 3 bases and J dropped 0 bases, with 8 bases sitting between them. The germline V gene encodes CDR1 GTSNPN and CDR2 SVGIG (reference sequence). The CDR3 covers 13 residues. The CDR3 DNA is TGTGCCTGGAGCAGGGGAATGAACACTGAAGCTTTCTTT. This sequence encodes CAWSRGMNTEAFF.

This sequence joins TRBV25-1 and TRBJ1-5; D possibly corresponds to TRBD1 (6 bases). Germline CDR1 MGHDK, CDR2 SYGVNS. V lost 6 bases to trimming and J lost 7 bases, with 22 bases between them. The CDR3 is 16 residues long. CDR3 in amino acids: CASRWDITGYYQPQHF. CDR3 DNA: TGTGCCAGCAGATGGGATATCACAGGGTATTACCAGCCCCAGCATTTT.

The rearrangement uses TRBV19 and TRBJ1-5; D perhaps matches TRBD1 (5 bases). Germline V CDR1 and CDR2: LNHDA, SQIVND (reference sequence). CDR3 length: 16 amino acids. V lost 5 bases and J lost 5, with 19 bases in between. The CDR3 DNA follows: TGTGCCAGTAGTGGGTTGGGTTTTTGGGGCTATCAGCCCCAGCATTTT. The encoded protein is CASSGLGFWGYQPQHF.

The rearrangement links TRBV7-9 to TRBJ1-4, with 8 bases that match TRBD1. Losses at the gene ends were 5 bases for V and 5 bases for J; bases not matched to a gene: 7. This CDR3 is 15 amino acids long. The germline V gene encodes CDR1 SEHNR and CDR2 FQNEAQ (reference sequence). This CDR3 is CASSTGQGQNEKLFF. The CDR3, as DNA: TGTGCCAGCAGCACCGGACAGGGCCAAAATGAAAAACTGTTTTTT.

The chain joins TRBV5-1 to TRBJ1-2; a weak D match, TRBD1 (5 bases). Per germline, CDR1 SGHRS and CDR2 YFSETQ. The CDR3 is made up of 15 amino acids. V shed 3 bases and J shed 4 bases, with 16 bases lying between them. The CDR3 sequence is CASSSTPAGIYGYTF. For the CDR3, the DNA is TGCGCCAGCAGCTCAACTCCCGCAGGGATCTATGGCTACACCTTC.

The V gene is TRBV5-1, the J gene TRBJ1-5; D unclear. Trimming cost V 0 bases and J 6 bases, with 7 bases left between them. The CDR3 totals 13 residues. The germline V gene has CDR1 SGHRS and CDR2 YFSETQ. For the CDR3, the DNA is TGCGCCAGCAGCTTGGGCGAGCGTCAGCCCCAGCATTTT. It is translated as CASSLGERQPQHF.

The chain links TRBV29-1 to TRBJ1-2; D might be TRBD1 (5 bases). Trimming removed 0 bases at V and 6 bases at J, with 8 bases between. The germline gives CDR1 SQVTM, CDR2 ANQGSEA. There are 12 residues in the CDR3. The CDR3 loop reads CSVEEQVDGYTF. The CDR3, as DNA: TGCAGCGTTGAAGAACAGGTTGATGGCTACACCTTC.

The CDR3 loop is CSVPGRPGELFF. CDR3 bases: TGCAGCGTTCCAGGGAGGCCCGGGGAGCTGTTTTTT. The J gene is TRBJ2-2, the V gene TRBV29-1, with D perhaps TRBD2 (6 bases). V lost 5 bases and J lost 6, with 10 bases in between. In germline, CDR1 is SQVTM, CDR2 ANQGSEA. This CDR3 has 12 amino acids.

On this clone: At the DNA level, this CDR3 is encoded by other sequences in the same sample as well. The chain is built from TRBV7-9 and TRBJ2-7; a possible D gene is TRBD1 (6 bases). CDR3 size: 14 residues. Trimming removed 0 bases from V and 1 base from J, with 7 bases in between. Per germline, CDR1 SEHNR and CDR2 FQNEAQ (reference sequence). The CDR3 loop is CASSLAGQSYEQYF. DNA for the CDR3: TGTGCCAGCAGCTTAGCGGGACAATCCTACGAGCAGTACTTC.

This clone was detected only a few times. This chain uses TRBV9 with TRBJ2-7; D is unresolved. V lost 0 bases and J 0 bases, leaving 7 bases between the germline ends. In germline, CDR1 is SGDLS, CDR2 YYNGEE. The CDR3 has 14 amino acids. This CDR3 is CASSVDSNSYEQYF. CDR3 in DNA: TGTGCCAGCAGCGTAGACAGCAACTCCTACGAGCAGTACTTC.

The chain is built from TRBV15 and TRBJ2-5; tentative D call: TRBD1 (5 bases). Per germline, CDR1 LNHNV and CDR2 YYDKDF (reference sequence). V gave up 3 bases and J gave up 4 bases, with 21 bases separating them. The CDR3 sequence is 17 residues long. Here the CDR3 reads CATSSFVRTRGTETQYF. The CDR3 nucleotides read TGTGCCACCAGCAGTTTTGTCAGGACAAGAGGAACAGAGACCCAGTACTTC.